This T cell receptor beta chain was observed in a study of T cell repertoires in cytomegalovirus infection. Across the whole study: Through public TCR beta signatures, both CMV infection and matching HLA type were indicated.

This clonotype was recorded a few times. Its target is not known. Trimming cost V 2 bases and J 3 bases; bases outside gene matches: 10. The CDR3 length is 16 residues. From germline, CDR1 is SGHRS and CDR2 YFSETQ. Overall study results and limits: Carriers of CMV plus the relevant HLA were identified by cumulative public TCR beta family frequency.

TCRdb passed the reads through MiXCR, listing each CDR3 protein once. This sample has about 460,000 distinct CDR3 sequences, with around 11% found just once. The sequenced sample was PBMCs. The V gene is TRBV5-1, the J gene TRBJ1-1, with 7 bases matching TRBD1. The TCR originated in a human donor in good health (CMV status not recorded). Some clones in this sample may be carry-over from other donors' samples. The CDR3 spells CASSFMSGGGDTEAFF. The CDR3, as DNA: TGCGCCAGCAGCTTTATGTCAGGGGGTGGGGACACTGAAGCTTTCTTT.